This TCR beta chain came from a study of T cells expressing NK-cell markers. In the study overall: HCMV serostatus: seven of eight sequenced donors positive, one negative. Whole-study findings and limits: As a fraction of CD8+ T cells, dominant NKG2C+ clonotypes reached roughly 1.0-7.0% in six donors. Certain NKG2C+ T cell clones were expanded, and their HCMV specificity remained unclear.

To note about this clonotype: What it recognizes is unknown.

TCRdb reprocessed the 5' RACE reads and reports one entry per CDR3 protein, with no DNA. This sample contains 500,000 to 700,000 distinct CDR3 sequences. CDR3 length: 16 amino acids. From germline, CDR1 is SGHTA and CDR2 FQGTGA. The receptor's source is a man in his late teens or twenties in good health. The J gene is TRBJ2-2, the V gene TRBV7-3; TCRdb proposes TRBD2, but this gene call is untestable without DNA. The sample was blood T cells: a sorted CD56 or NKG2C T cell subset, CD4+ or CD8+ T cells, or bulk PBMC T cells (not recorded which). The CDR3: CASSLKREGNTGELFF.